The 25 T cell receptor beta chains in this list originate from one sample, sequenced in a study of Graves' ophthalmopathy and Graves' hyperthyroidism. The sequenced template was RNA, covering the TCR beta CDR3 region. After a first-round RT-PCR with HTBI primers, a second-round multiplex PCR was run. Each CDR3 protein is one row after TCRdb ran MiXCR on the multiplex PCR reads. Counted here are under 350,000 distinct CDR3 sequences, roughly 16% occurring once; the ten biggest clones make up 10% to 15%. The specimen sequenced was peripheral blood. The receptors come from an adult man with Graves' ophthalmopathy.

This clonotype was detected many times. The chain has TRBV10-3 and TRBJ1-1; unclear D gene. The CDR3 is 16 amino acids. Germline-derived CDR1 and CDR2 are ENHRY and SYGVKD. V was clipped by 8 bases and J by 1 base, with 20 bases between them. The CDR3 here is CAIHPSWLTENTEAFF. As DNA, the CDR3 is TGTGCCATCCACCCATCATGGTTAACAGAGAACACTGAAGCTTTCTTT.

This clonotype was recorded at least ten times. V gene TRBV6-1 combines with J gene TRBJ2-5; D might be TRBD1 (5 bases). The CDR3 extends over 12 amino acids. Trimming cost V 5 bases and J 3 bases, with 7 bases left between them. Per germline, CDR1 MNHNS and CDR2 SASEGT. CDR3 region: CASSLGEETQYF. CDR3 DNA sequence: TGTGCCAGCAGTCTAGGGGAAGAGACCCAGTACTTC.

This clonotype was seen ten or more times. The chain employs TRBV19 and TRBJ2-7; 12 bases map to TRBD2. V dropped 4 bases and J dropped 1; count of bases not matched to a gene: 5. The CDR3 contains 16 residues. The germline CDR1 and CDR2 sequences are LNHDA and SQIVND (reference sequence). CDR3: CASSTSLAGGSYEQYF. Written as DNA, the CDR3 is TGTGCCAGTAGTACGAGTCTAGCGGGAGGGTCCTACGAGCAGTACTTC.

There are a few counts of this clonotype. The chain employs TRBV6-2 or TRBV6-3 and TRBJ2-7; D call uncertain. Germline V gene data show CDR1 as MNHEY and CDR2 as SVGEGT. With 4 bases removed from V and 3 bases from J, the gap between germline ends came to 7 bases. The CDR3 length is 12 residues. In nucleotides, the CDR3 is TGTGCCAGCAGTTTCCCCTACTACGAGCAGTACTTC. Protein: CASSFPYYEQYF.

This clonotype occurred many times. The V and J genes are TRBV6-1 and TRBJ2-5, with 9 bases identical to TRBD1. Losses at the gene ends were 7 bases for V and 10 bases for J; bases not matched to a gene: 10. CDR1 and CDR2 from the germline V gene are MNHNS and SASEGT. The CDR3 is 13 amino acids. Written as DNA, the CDR3 is TGTGCCAGCACCATGGGGACAGGGATAAGCCAGTACTTC. Its protein is CASTMGTGISQYF.

This clonotype was seen once. The chain is built from TRBV19 and TRBJ2-2; TRBD1 matches at 8 bases. The CDR3 runs 14 residues. Germline V gene data show CDR1 as LNHDA and CDR2 as SQIVND (reference sequence). V was clipped by 5 bases and J by 4 bases; unmatched bases: 3. For the CDR3, the DNA is TGTGCCAGTAGTCAGGGGGCGGGCACCGGGGAGCTGTTTTTT. Protein sequence: CASSQGAGTGELFF.

This clonotype was seen ten or more times. The chain has TRBV20-1 and TRBJ1-5, with unresolved D. Germline V gene lookup returns CDR1 DFQATT and CDR2 SNEGSKA (reference sequence). Trimming took 6 bases from V and 3 from J, leaving 9 bases between them. This CDR3 contains 12 residues. CDR3 sequence (DNA): TGCAGTGCCCGAGGCCCCAATCAGCCCCAGCATTTT. It translates to CSARGPNQPQHF.

The chain combines TRBV10-2 with TRBJ2-4; D remains unclear. The CDR3 has 16 residues. Germline lookup yields CDR1 WSHSY and CDR2 SAAADI. V shed 2 bases and J shed 0 bases, with 11 bases lying between them. The CDR3 sequence is CASSEGRASAKNIQYF. CDR3 nucleotides: TGCGCCAGCAGTGAGGGGCGAGCGTCAGCCAAAAACATTCAGTACTTC.

This clonotype was seen many times. The chain employs TRBV9 and TRBJ1-2; the D is unclear. The CDR3 runs to 16 residues. Per germline, CDR1 SGDLS and CDR2 YYNGEE. Trimming cost V 0 bases and J 7 bases, with 19 bases left between them. CDR3 amino acids: CASSVDPGRKGFGYTF. As DNA, the CDR3 is TGTGCCAGCAGCGTAGACCCCGGGAGGAAGGGTTTTGGCTACACCTTC.

This clonotype has at least ten counts. CDR3 sequence (DNA): TGTGCCACCAGCAGAGACAAGGCCTTAGGGCAGATCTACACCTTC. This encodes CATSRDKALGQIYTF. The V call is TRBV15, the J call TRBJ1-2; D uncertain. The ends were cut back, 0 bases at V and 10 bases at J, with 18 bases in the middle. The CDR3 totals 15 residues. The germline CDR1 and CDR2 sequences are LNHNV and YYDKDF (reference sequence).

This clonotype was recorded many times. The V call is TRBV19, the J call TRBJ1-2, with 7 bases fitting TRBD1. V was clipped by 5 bases and J by 0 bases; unmatched bases: 9. From germline, CDR1 is LNHDA and CDR2 SQIVND (reference sequence). The CDR3 is 16 residues long. CDR3 nucleotide sequence: TGTGCCAGTAGTCCGACCGCCGGGACAGCTAACTATGGCTACACCTTC. Encoded protein: CASSPTAGTANYGYTF. The variable domain in full, completed from reference TRBV19 and TRBJ1-2, reads DGGITQSPKYLFRKEGQNVTLSCEQNLNHDAMYWYRQDPGQGLRLIYYSQIVNDFQKGDIAEGYSVSREKKESFPLTVTSAQKNPTAFYLCASSPTAGTANYGYTFGSGTRLTVV.

This clonotype was detected ten times or more. This rearrangement joins TRBV5-4 to TRBJ2-5; 10 bases agree with TRBD1. The CDR3 spans 15 residues. Germline V gene data show CDR1 as SGHNT and CDR2 as YYREEE (reference sequence). Trimming cost V 5 bases and J 5 bases; bases outside gene matches: 9. Here the CDR3 reads CASSRGAGQGETQYF. CDR3 coding DNA: TGTGCCAGCAGTCGGGGGGCGGGACAGGGGGAGACCCAGTACTTC.

This clonotype was observed at least ten times. The chain links TRBV6-2 or TRBV6-3 to TRBJ1-2; 7 bases are a match to TRBD1. Losses at the gene ends were 6 bases for V and 3 bases for J; bases not matched to a gene: 10. CDR3 length: 15 residues. Germline V gene sequence: CDR1 MNHEY, CDR2 SVGEGT. This CDR3 reads CASSLVEGAHYGYTF. As DNA, the CDR3 is TGTGCCAGCAGCTTAGTAGAGGGGGCGCACTATGGCTACACCTTC.

This clonotype was counted many times. Here the CDR3 DNA reads TGTGCCTGGAGTAGGTCGGTCGGCGGCTACACCTTC. Translation gives CAWSRSVGGYTF. The V call is TRBV30, the J call TRBJ1-2; D ambiguous. Per germline, CDR1 GTSNPN and CDR2 SVGIG (reference sequence). The V end was cut by 2 bases, the J end by 8 bases, with 12 bases between. The CDR3 has 12 amino acids. The whole variable domain, remainder taken from reference TRBV30 and TRBJ1-2, is SQTIHQWPATLVQPVGSPLSLECTVEGTSNPNLYWYRQAAGRGLQLLFYSVGIGQISSEVPQNLSASRPQDRQFILSSKKLLLSDSGFYLCAWSRSVGGYTFGSGTRLTVV.

To note about this clonotype: A single base separates this from a much larger clone, so it may be a read error. The chain couples TRBV4-2 to TRBJ1-5; D remains unclear. The CDR3 consists of 16 residues. The germline gives CDR1 LGHNA, CDR2 YNFKEQ. The CDR3 coding sequence is TGTGCCATCAGCCAAGATAGCCGGTGGGGAAATCAGCCCCAGCATTTT. Its translation: CAISQDSRWGNQPQHF.

This clonotype was counted at least ten times. The chain carries TRBV5-1 and TRBJ2-5; 7 bases are a match to TRBD1. The CDR3 runs to 15 residues. The J segment lost 4 bases and the V segment lost 3 bases, leaving 9 bases of the junction unmatched. Germline lookup yields CDR1 SGHRS and CDR2 YFSETQ. CDR3 nucleotide sequence: TGCGCCAGCAGCTCAGGGGGATCGGGGACAGAGACCCAGTACTTC. Translation gives CASSSGGSGTETQYF.

This clonotype was seen ten or more times. The CDR3 bases are TGTGCCAGTAGTATGGGTACTAGCGGGAGTCGTGTAATGCACGAGCAGTACTTC. Translating gives CASSMGTSGSRVMHEQYF. The chain employs TRBV19 and TRBJ2-7; 11 nucleotides match TRBD2. The length of the CDR3 is 18 residues. V lost 3 bases to trimming and J lost 5 bases; unmatched junction nucleotides: 15. Germline V CDR1 and CDR2: LNHDA, SQIVND (reference sequence).

In this sample, this clonotype turned up many times. The genes are TRBV15 and TRBJ2-6; D not certain. V lost 1 base and J 0 bases, leaving 4 bases between the germline ends. This CDR3 has 15 residues. Germline V lookup: CDR1 LNHNV, CDR2 YYDKDF (reference sequence). CDR3 region: CATSRAVSGANVLTF. In DNA, the CDR3 is TGTGCCACCAGCAGAGCCGTCTCTGGGGCCAACGTCCTGACTTTC.

This clonotype was seen ten or more times. The J gene is TRBJ1-2, the V gene TRBV27; D is perhaps TRBD1 (5 bases). The V and J ends lost 3 bases and 6 bases respectively, with 11 bases between them. The CDR3 runs 13 residues. Germline V gene data show CDR1 as MNHEY and CDR2 as SMNVEV (reference sequence). CDR3 amino acids: CASSFLGHDGYTF. DNA for the CDR3: TGTGCCAGCAGTTTTTTAGGACATGATGGCTACACCTTC.

This clonotype was seen repeatedly, ten times or more. The chain uses TRBV2 and TRBJ1-6; D might be TRBD1 (5 bases). This CDR3 region has 15 residues. Germline values: CDR1 SNHLY, CDR2 FYNNEI. Trimming stripped 0 bases from V and 10 bases from J, with 13 bases between. The CDR3, as DNA: TGTGCCAGCAGTGAAGCGCAGGGACGGCGATCACCCCTCCACTTT. Encoded protein: CASSEAQGRRSPLHF. The whole variable domain, filled in from reference TRBV2 and TRBJ1-6, reads EPEVTQTPSHQVTQMGQEVILRCVPISNHLYFYWYRQILGQKVEFLVSFYNNEISEKSEIFDDQFSVERPDGSNFTLKIRSTKLEDSAMYFCASSEAQGRRSPLHFGNGTRLTVT.

On this clonotype: At one of its ends the junction is not consistent with the germline gene, which may arise from a read error. V is TRBV20-1 and J is TRBJ1-5, with TRBD1 identical over 7 bases. Germline V lookup: CDR1 DFQATT, CDR2 SNEGSKA (reference sequence). This CDR3 region has 15 residues. The CDR3: CSAPIRIGGAQPQLF. The CDR3 DNA reads as TGCAGTGCACCAATTCGGATAGGGGGCGCCCAGCCCCAGCTTTTT.

This clonotype was observed at least ten times. The rearrangement links TRBV6-2 or TRBV6-3 to TRBJ1-2; possibly TRBD1 for D (5 bases). CDR1 is MNHEY and CDR2 is SVGEGT in the germline V gene. Trimming stripped 6 bases from V and 8 bases from J, with 25 bases between. The CDR3 is 16 residues long. Here the CDR3 reads CASSYPSGLPRRGYTF. The CDR3 region has the DNA TGTGCCAGCAGCTACCCGTCGGGACTCCCTCGACGGGGCTACACCTTC.

There are many counts of this clonotype. V is TRBV6-2 or TRBV6-3 and J is TRBJ2-7; the match to TRBD2 covers 8 bases. Trimming removed 3 bases from V and 6 bases from J; junction bases left unmatched: 7. The CDR3 extends over 14 amino acids. Germline assignment: CDR1 MNHEY and CDR2 SVGEGT. The CDR3 DNA reads TGTGCCAGCAGTTATGTAGGGACTAGTCGCGAGCAGTACTTC. It encodes CASSYVGTSREQYF.

Here the CDR3 reads CSARDPQGGPETQYF. CDR3 bases: TGCAGTGCTAGAGACCCACAGGGAGGCCCCGAGACCCAGTACTTC. The chain couples TRBV20-1 to TRBJ2-5; the D gene could be TRBD1 or TRBD2 (6 bases each). This CDR3 has 15 amino acids. CDR1 and CDR2 (germline): DFQATT, SNEGSKA (reference sequence). With 0 bases removed from V and 5 bases from J, the gap between germline ends came to 16 bases.

This clonotype was seen repeatedly, ten times or more. V is TRBV7-9 and J is TRBJ1-1, with unresolved D. V was pared by 5 bases and J by 1 base, with 8 bases between. Germline V gene data show CDR1 as SEHNR and CDR2 as FQNEAQ (reference sequence). The CDR3 consists of 13 residues. CDR3 protein: CASSRGSNTEAFF. CDR3 bases: TGTGCCAGCAGCCGCGGGTCGAACACTGAAGCTTTCTTT.